These T cell receptor beta chains were read from a single sample in a study of T-cell memory formation after mild COVID-19. Using its own MiXCR run on the 5' RACE reads, TCRdb lists one record per CDR3 protein. The sample has 450,000 to 650,000 distinct CDR3 sequences; approximately 19% are singletons. The sequenced material came from PBMCs or a T cell subset sorted from them (not recorded which). These receptors were collected from an adult woman who had mild COVID-19 (a few samples of this study predate the infection). Cell type and time point are not known. Each CDR3 is given with its conserved first and last residue. The order of the fields is J gene, clone size, V gene, D gene, CDR3 DNA, CDR3 protein. A D gene is named only where the DNA matches it firmly. Size is stated for part of the rows, as once, few or many counts, or as a class when the clone is expanded.

j_call: TRBJ2-1
clone_size: few
v_call: TRBV29-1
d_call: TRBD2
cdr3_nt: TGCAGCACCGGGACTAGCGTAAACAATGAGCAGTTCTTC
cdr3_aa: CSTGTSVNNEQFF

j_call: TRBJ1-2
clone_size: -
v_call: TRBV12-3/TRBV12-4
d_call: -
cdr3_nt: TGTGCCAGCAGTCCTCTACGGGAAATTAACTATGGCTACACCTTC
cdr3_aa: CASSPLREINYGYTF

j_call: TRBJ2-5
clone_size: many
v_call: TRBV7-2
d_call: TRBD2
cdr3_nt: TGTGCCAGCAGCTTATCTTGGACTAGCGGGGGGCCCAACCCAGAGACCCAGTACTTC
cdr3_aa: CASSLSWTSGGPNPETQYF

j_call: TRBJ2-1
clone_size: -
v_call: TRBV6-5
d_call: TRBD2
cdr3_nt: TGTGCCAGCAGCTCCGGGACTAGCGGGATATCCTACAATGAGCAGTTCTTC
cdr3_aa: CASSSGTSGISYNEQFF

j_call: TRBJ2-1
clone_size: -
v_call: TRBV6-2/TRBV6-3
d_call: TRBD2
cdr3_nt: TGTGCCAGCAGTTACCCCCCCCGGCTAGCGGGCTTCTACAATGAGCAGTTCTTC
cdr3_aa: CASSYPPRLAGFYNEQFF

j_call: TRBJ1-1
clone_size: -
v_call: TRBV24-1
d_call: TRBD1
cdr3_nt: TGTGCCACCAGTGACCCGGGACAGGGCGGAGAAGCTTTCTTT
cdr3_aa: CATSDPGQGGEAFF

j_call: TRBJ2-5
clone_size: -
v_call: TRBV29-1
d_call: -
cdr3_nt: TGCAGCGTTGAAGATCTTCGGCGCGGAGAGACCCAGTACTTC
cdr3_aa: CSVEDLRRGETQYF

j_call: TRBJ2-1
clone_size: few
v_call: TRBV7-3
d_call: -
cdr3_nt: TGTGCCAGCAGCCCCCGGATAGGAGGAAATGAGCAGTTCTTC
cdr3_aa: CASSPRIGGNEQFF

j_call: TRBJ2-7
clone_size: -
v_call: TRBV20-1
d_call: -
cdr3_nt: TGCAGTGCTAGAGATCCTAACAACAAGTACGAGCAGTACTTC
cdr3_aa: CSARDPNNKYEQYF

j_call: TRBJ2-1
clone_size: many
v_call: TRBV5-1
d_call: -
cdr3_nt: TGCGCCAGCAGCTCTAGTAGCAATGAGCAGTTCTTC
cdr3_aa: CASSSSSNEQFF

j_call: TRBJ2-7
clone_size: -
v_call: TRBV19
d_call: TRBD2
cdr3_nt: TGTGCCACTTCGGCCGGGACTAGCGAGGTGGAGCAGTACTTC
cdr3_aa: CATSAGTSEVEQYF

j_call: TRBJ1-2
clone_size: -
v_call: TRBV29-1
d_call: -
cdr3_nt: TGCAGCGTTGCCACCAGCGCCTATGGCTACACCTTC
cdr3_aa: CSVATSAYGYTF

j_call: TRBJ2-2
clone_size: once
v_call: TRBV11-2
d_call: -
cdr3_nt: TGCGCCAGCAGCACTTCCCCCAGGGGTCCGAACACCGGGGAGCTGTTTTTT
cdr3_aa: CASSTSPRGPNTGELFF

j_call: TRBJ1-1
clone_size: -
v_call: TRBV7-9
d_call: -
cdr3_nt: TGTGCCAGCAGCTCCCGGCCGAGGTTTGGGAACACTGAAGCTTTCTTT
cdr3_aa: CASSSRPRFGNTEAFF

j_call: TRBJ1-4
clone_size: -
v_call: TRBV27
d_call: -
cdr3_nt: TGTGCCAGCAGTTTAGGGTATACAGGGACTCTCAATGAAAAACTGTTTTTT
cdr3_aa: CASSLGYTGTLNEKLFF

j_call: TRBJ2-5
clone_size: -
v_call: TRBV25-1
d_call: -
cdr3_nt: TGTGCCAGCAGTGAACCCGGGCCTACGACGGGGCGCCCTACGACCCAGTACTTC
cdr3_aa: CASSEPGPTTGRPTTQYF

j_call: TRBJ1-2
clone_size: -
v_call: TRBV7-9
d_call: -
cdr3_nt: TGTGCCAGCAGCCCTGGGACCCGAGATGGCTACACCTTC
cdr3_aa: CASSPGTRDGYTF

j_call: TRBJ1-1
clone_size: -
v_call: TRBV20-1
d_call: TRBD1
cdr3_nt: TGCAGTGCAACACAGGGGCAACCGAACACTGAAGCTTTCTTT
cdr3_aa: CSATQGQPNTEAFF

j_call: TRBJ1-1
clone_size: few
v_call: TRBV11-2
d_call: TRBD1
cdr3_nt: TGTGCCAGCAGCTTCGCAGGGGGGATGTCTGAAGCTTTCTTT
cdr3_aa: CASSFAGGMSEAFF

j_call: TRBJ2-1
clone_size: few
v_call: TRBV7-6
d_call: -
cdr3_nt: TGTGCCAGCAGCCTTTTTTCCGCCAACAATGAGCAGTTCTTC
cdr3_aa: CASSLFSANNEQFF

j_call: TRBJ2-3
clone_size: -
v_call: TRBV24-1
d_call: TRBD1
cdr3_nt: TGTGCCACCAGTGCGGGCAGGGGGCGGACAGATACGCAGTATTTT
cdr3_aa: CATSAGRGRTDTQYF

j_call: TRBJ1-1
clone_size: many
v_call: TRBV5-1
d_call: -
cdr3_nt: TGCGCCAGCAGCTTCGGCCGGGCGGACCGGGGCACTGAAGCTTTCTTT
cdr3_aa: CASSFGRADRGTEAFF

j_call: TRBJ1-1
clone_size: -
v_call: TRBV7-9
d_call: -
cdr3_nt: TGTGCCAGCGACTACTATCACAGGCCGGGGGCCACTGAAGCTTTCTTT
cdr3_aa: CASDYYHRPGATEAFF

j_call: TRBJ2-1
clone_size: few
v_call: TRBV7-2
d_call: TRBD2
cdr3_nt: TGTGCCAGCAGACTTGCCGGGACTAGCGGGAGTCCGATGTGGTTCTTC
cdr3_aa: CASRLAGTSGSPMWFF

j_call: TRBJ2-1
clone_size: many
v_call: TRBV27
d_call: TRBD2
cdr3_nt: TGTGCCAGCAGTTTAACCGCGGGGGGGCCTCTCGGATTCGACAATGAGCAGTTCTTC
cdr3_aa: CASSLTAGGPLGFDNEQFF

j_call: TRBJ2-1
clone_size: -
v_call: TRBV7-2
d_call: -
cdr3_nt: TGTGCCAGCAGCTCCGAGCTGAACAATGAGCAGTTCTTC
cdr3_aa: CASSSELNNEQFF

j_call: TRBJ1-1
clone_size: -
v_call: TRBV4-1
d_call: -
cdr3_nt: TGCGCCAGCAGCCAAGTGCCGGCGGGTGAAGCTTTCTTT
cdr3_aa: CASSQVPAGEAFF

j_call: TRBJ1-1
clone_size: -
v_call: TRBV30
d_call: -
cdr3_nt: TGTGCCTGGAGAAAAAAGGGAGTGACTGAAGCTTTCTTT
cdr3_aa: CAWRKKGVTEAFF

j_call: TRBJ2-7
clone_size: few
v_call: TRBV2
d_call: -
cdr3_nt: TGTGCCAGCAGGAGGGATCAGGGCGAGCAGTACTTC
cdr3_aa: CASRRDQGEQYF

j_call: TRBJ2-7
clone_size: few
v_call: TRBV20-1
d_call: -
cdr3_nt: TGCAGTGCTTCCTACGAGCAGTACTTC
cdr3_aa: CSASYEQYF

j_call: TRBJ1-6
clone_size: -
v_call: TRBV27
d_call: -
cdr3_nt: TGTGCCAGCAGCCTAAGGGGGTTCGGAGATTCACCCCTCCACTTT
cdr3_aa: CASSLRGFGDSPLHF

j_call: TRBJ2-7
clone_size: many
v_call: TRBV5-1
d_call: TRBD1
cdr3_nt: TGCGCCAGCAGCCTGGGGGGACAGGACTACGAGCAGTACTTC
cdr3_aa: CASSLGGQDYEQYF

j_call: TRBJ2-1
clone_size: many
v_call: TRBV12-3/TRBV12-4
d_call: -
cdr3_nt: TGTGCCAGCAGTCCTTTCAATGAGCAGTTCTTC
cdr3_aa: CASSPFNEQFF

j_call: TRBJ2-3
clone_size: -
v_call: TRBV12-3/TRBV12-4
d_call: TRBD1
cdr3_nt: TGTGCCAGCACCTTCGAGACAGGGGGCGCGTATACGCAGTATTTT
cdr3_aa: CASTFETGGAYTQYF

j_call: TRBJ1-5
clone_size: few
v_call: TRBV7-8
d_call: -
cdr3_nt: TGTGCCAGCAGCTCCTGGGGGCAACAGGTTAGCAATCAGCCCCAGCATTTT
cdr3_aa: CASSSWGQQVSNQPQHF

j_call: TRBJ2-4
clone_size: -
v_call: TRBV6-5
d_call: -
cdr3_nt: TGTGCCAGCAACCCTTATTCGGGCCCCACCCCGGACATTCAGTACTTC
cdr3_aa: CASNPYSGPTPDIQYF

j_call: TRBJ2-7
clone_size: -
v_call: TRBV12-3/TRBV12-4
d_call: TRBD1
cdr3_nt: TGTGCCAGCAGTTTTTACCGGGACAGGAACTACGAGCAGTACTTC
cdr3_aa: CASSFYRDRNYEQYF

j_call: TRBJ2-2
clone_size: once
v_call: TRBV5-6
d_call: -
cdr3_nt: TGTGCCAGCAGCTTGGTACACACGTTCGCGAACACCGGGGAGCTGTTTTTT
cdr3_aa: CASSLVHTFANTGELFF

j_call: TRBJ1-1
clone_size: few
v_call: TRBV9
d_call: -
cdr3_nt: TGTGCCAGCACCAACAGCTACCGGCCTACAGTGGGCCACTTTGCTTTCTTT
cdr3_aa: CASTNSYRPTVGHFAFF

j_call: TRBJ2-7
clone_size: -
v_call: TRBV6-2/TRBV6-3
d_call: TRBD1
cdr3_nt: TGTGCCAGCAGTTACGGGGACAGCTCCTACGAGCAGTACTTC
cdr3_aa: CASSYGDSSYEQYF

j_call: TRBJ2-3
clone_size: few
v_call: TRBV7-9
d_call: TRBD2
cdr3_nt: TGTGCCAGCAGCTTACAAGCGGGGGGAACAGATACGCAGTATTTT
cdr3_aa: CASSLQAGGTDTQYF

j_call: TRBJ1-2
clone_size: -
v_call: TRBV7-9
d_call: -
cdr3_nt: TGTGCCAGCAGCGGCTTCGCTTACGGCTACACCTTC
cdr3_aa: CASSGFAYGYTF

j_call: TRBJ2-7
clone_size: -
v_call: TRBV6-5
d_call: TRBD1
cdr3_nt: TGTGCCAGCAGTCCGTACGGGACAGCGATCTCCTACGAGCAGTACTTC
cdr3_aa: CASSPYGTAISYEQYF

j_call: TRBJ2-7
clone_size: few
v_call: TRBV5-5
d_call: -
cdr3_nt: TGTGCCAGCAGCTTGCAGGTGCCCTACGAGCAGTACTTC
cdr3_aa: CASSLQVPYEQYF

j_call: TRBJ2-1
clone_size: -
v_call: TRBV4-3
d_call: -
cdr3_nt: TGCGCCAGCAGCCAAGATACCCCTTTGGGGTCCTACAATGAGCAGTTCTTC
cdr3_aa: CASSQDTPLGSYNEQFF

j_call: TRBJ2-1
clone_size: many
v_call: TRBV18
d_call: -
cdr3_nt: TGTGCCAGCTCACCCACCAACGCTGGAAAACCGTTCTTC
cdr3_aa: CASSPTNAGKPFF

j_call: TRBJ2-2
clone_size: -
v_call: TRBV5-1
d_call: TRBD1
cdr3_nt: TGCGCCAGCAGCCAGACAGGGGGCCCGAACACCGGGGAGCTGTTTTTT
cdr3_aa: CASSQTGGPNTGELFF

j_call: TRBJ1-6
clone_size: few
v_call: TRBV2
d_call: -
cdr3_nt: TGTGCCAGCAGTCCAAAACTGAGCTCCTATAATTCACCCCTCCACTTT
cdr3_aa: CASSPKLSSYNSPLHF

j_call: TRBJ2-5
clone_size: -
v_call: TRBV11-2
d_call: -
cdr3_nt: TGTGCCAGCAGCTCTGTAGGGGCTAGCTCTCCCCAGTACTTC
cdr3_aa: CASSSVGASSPQYF

j_call: TRBJ2-2
clone_size: few
v_call: TRBV24-1
d_call: -
cdr3_nt: TGTGCCACCAGTGATGGGGACCCCACCGGGGAGCTGTTTTTT
cdr3_aa: CATSDGDPTGELFF

j_call: TRBJ2-7
clone_size: few
v_call: TRBV7-2
d_call: -
cdr3_nt: TGTGCCAGCAGCCCAAGCAAAGACATCGTACCTGCGGGGCTGTACGAGCAGTACTTC
cdr3_aa: CASSPSKDIVPAGLYEQYF

j_call: TRBJ2-3
clone_size: few
v_call: TRBV12-3/TRBV12-4
d_call: -
cdr3_nt: TGTGCCAGCACCGGGGACGTCACAGATACGCAGTATTTT
cdr3_aa: CASTGDVTDTQYF

j_call: TRBJ2-3
clone_size: few
v_call: TRBV19
d_call: -
cdr3_nt: TGTGCCAGTAGTGTGATAGATACGCAGTATTTT
cdr3_aa: CASSVIDTQYF

j_call: TRBJ1-1
clone_size: -
v_call: TRBV11-3
d_call: -
cdr3_nt: TGTGCCAGCAGCTTGGGGATAGACAGGCGGGGCACTGAAGCTTTCTTT
cdr3_aa: CASSLGIDRRGTEAFF

j_call: TRBJ2-1
clone_size: many
v_call: TRBV5-5
d_call: TRBD2
cdr3_nt: TGTGCCAGCAGCCCCTTAGCGGGAGCGATGAATGAGCAGTTCTTC
cdr3_aa: CASSPLAGAMNEQFF

j_call: TRBJ1-1
clone_size: -
v_call: TRBV5-1
d_call: -
cdr3_nt: TGCGCCAGCAGCCTTCCAGCGGGGCATGGTGAAGCTTTCTTT
cdr3_aa: CASSLPAGHGEAFF